This T cell receptor beta chain was recovered during a study of post-analysis software for immune sequencing data. cDNA libraries of TCR beta carried unique molecular identifiers. Each CDR3 protein gets one entry after TCRdb re-called the PCR reads with MiXCR. The data contain under 200,000 distinct CDR3 sequences, 35% to 40% of them singletons. This CDR3 comprises 15 residues. Germline values: CDR1 SGDLS, CDR2 YYNGEE. The V segment lost 2 bases and the J segment 5 bases; nucleotides outside the gene matches: 5. With respect to this clonotype: Antigen specificity is unknown.

Broader study findings: Roughly five TRBV segments appeared more often in patients than in controls, and TRBV5-6, TRBV5-1 and TRBV20-1 were among these.

The clonotype originates from a girl aged 10 to 17 with multiple sclerosis. The material was blood, obtained after autologous hematopoietic stem cell transplantation. This chain joins TRBV9 and TRBJ2-1, with 9 bases matching TRBD2. CDR3 sequence reads: CASSVAGGGHNEQFF. The DNA of the CDR3 is TGTGCCAGCAGCGTGGCGGGAGGGGGTCACAATGAGCAGTTCTTC.